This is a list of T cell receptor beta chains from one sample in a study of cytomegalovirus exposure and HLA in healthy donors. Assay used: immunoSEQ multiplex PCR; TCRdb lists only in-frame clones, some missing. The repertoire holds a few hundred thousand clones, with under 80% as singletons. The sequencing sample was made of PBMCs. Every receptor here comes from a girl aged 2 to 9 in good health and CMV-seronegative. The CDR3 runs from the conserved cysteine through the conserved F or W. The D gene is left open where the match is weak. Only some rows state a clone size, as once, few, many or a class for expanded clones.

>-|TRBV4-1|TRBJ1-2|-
CASSPLSTDSYGYTF
TGCGCCAGCAGCCCCTTATCTACAGACAGCTATGGCTACACCTTC
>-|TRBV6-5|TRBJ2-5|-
CASSYIWALQETQYF
TGTGCCAGCAGTTACATCTGGGCCTTACAAGAGACCCAGTACTTC
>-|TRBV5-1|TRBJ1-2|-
CASSPDGTGGYTF
TGCGCCAGCAGCCCCGACGGGACTGGGGGCTACACCTTC
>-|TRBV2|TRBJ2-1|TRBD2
CATQGGPGTSGTRLRNEQFF
TGTGCCACCCAGGGGGGTCCCGGGACTAGCGGGACCCGCTTGAGGAATGAGCAGTTCTTC
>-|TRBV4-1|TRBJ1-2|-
CASSQEYPNNYGYTF
TGCGCCAGCAGCCAAGAATACCCTAATAACTATGGCTACACCTTC
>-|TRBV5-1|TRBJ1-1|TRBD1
CASSPGQGLNTEAFF
TGCGCCAGCAGCCCTGGACAGGGATTGAACACTGAAGCTTTCTTT
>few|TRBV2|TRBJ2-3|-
CASSGWGRDTQYF
TGTGCCAGCAGTGGATGGGGGCGGGATACGCAGTATTTT
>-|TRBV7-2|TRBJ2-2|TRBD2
CASSLASGSYGGELFF
TGTGCCAGCAGCTTAGCGAGCGGGAGTTATGGCGGGGAGCTGTTTTTT
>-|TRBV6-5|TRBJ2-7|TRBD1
CASSRRDRITYEQYF
TGTGCCAGCAGTCGCCGGGACAGGATCACCTACGAGCAGTACTTC
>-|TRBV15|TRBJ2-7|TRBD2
CATSRDRGTTYYEQYF
TGTGCCACCAGCAGAGATAGAGGGACTACCTATTACGAGCAGTACTTC
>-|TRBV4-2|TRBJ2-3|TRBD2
CASSQRAGVSTDTQYF
TGTGCCAGCAGCCAAAGAGCGGGAGTCAGCACAGATACGCAGTATTTT
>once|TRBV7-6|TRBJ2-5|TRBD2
CASSRGGWEETQYF
TGTGCCAGCAGCCGCGGGGGGTGGGAAGAGACCCAGTACTTC
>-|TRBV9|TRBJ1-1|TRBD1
CASSVGGTARTEAFF
TGTGCCAGCAGCGTAGGTGGGACAGCCCGTACTGAAGCTTTCTTT
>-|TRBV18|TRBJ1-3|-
CASSPSPRGNTIYF
TGTGCCAGCTCACCAAGCCCTAGGGGAAACACCATATATTTT
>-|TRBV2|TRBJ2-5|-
CASSGGLDGTQYF
TGTGCCAGCAGTGGGGGGCTAGACGGGACCCAGTACTTC
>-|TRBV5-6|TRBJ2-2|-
CASSFGNTGELFF
TGTGCCAGCAGCTTCGGTAACACCGGGGAGCTGTTTTTT
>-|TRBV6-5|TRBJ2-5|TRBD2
CASSLAGGPWETQYF
TGTGCCAGCAGCCTAGCGGGAGGGCCGTGGGAGACCCAGTACTTC
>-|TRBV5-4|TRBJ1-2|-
CASSPVWQDVYGYTF
TGTGCCAGCAGCCCAGTTTGGCAGGATGTCTATGGCTACACCTTC
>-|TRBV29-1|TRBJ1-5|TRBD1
CSVAEGQSNQPQHF
TGCAGCGTTGCCGAGGGACAGAGCAATCAGCCCCAGCATTTT
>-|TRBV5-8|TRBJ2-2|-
CASSPPTGRRTGELFF
TGTGCCAGCAGCCCCCCCACAGGGCGACGGACCGGGGAGCTGTTTTTT
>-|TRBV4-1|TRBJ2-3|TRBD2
CASSQDALAGMYF
TGCGCCAGCAGCCAAGATGCACTAGCGGGAATGTATTTT
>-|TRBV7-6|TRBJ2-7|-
CASSLTAGVGEQYF
TGTGCCAGCAGCTTGACAGCGGGTGTAGGCGAGCAGTACTTC
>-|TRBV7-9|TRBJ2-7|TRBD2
CASSQLAGGYSSYEQYF
TGTGCCAGCAGCCAACTAGCGGGGGGTTACAGCTCCTACGAGCAGTACTTC
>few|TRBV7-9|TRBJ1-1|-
CASSLGVALQNTEAFF
TGTGCCAGCAGCTTAGGAGTTGCGCTCCAGAACACTGAAGCTTTCTTT
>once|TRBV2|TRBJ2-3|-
CASMIARGNTDTQYF
TGTGCCAGCATGATTGCCAGGGGAAACACAGATACGCAGTATTTT
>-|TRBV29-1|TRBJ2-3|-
CSVEDLRATDTQYF
TGCAGCGTTGAAGATCTGAGGGCGACAGATACGCAGTATTTT
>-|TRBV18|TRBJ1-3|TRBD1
CASSPGTGQLRGNTIYF
TGTGCCAGCTCACCCGGGACAGGTCAGCTGCGTGGAAACACCATATATTTT
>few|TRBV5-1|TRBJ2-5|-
CASSAGIAREETQYF
TGCGCCAGCAGCGCAGGGATTGCGAGAGAAGAGACCCAGTACTTC
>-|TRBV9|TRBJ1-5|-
CASSVGLIADQPQHF
TGTGCCAGCAGCGTAGGTCTGATCGCGGATCAGCCCCAGCATTTT
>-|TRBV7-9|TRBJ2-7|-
CASSSLDSTHEQYF
TGTGCCAGCAGCTCACTGGACAGTACCCACGAGCAGTACTTC
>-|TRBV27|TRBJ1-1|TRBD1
CASSPTPRGLEAFF
TGTGCCAGCAGTCCAACCCCCAGGGGGCTTGAAGCTTTCTTT
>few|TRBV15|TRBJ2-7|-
CATSGDNSYEQYF
TGTGCCACCAGCGGGGACAACTCCTACGAGCAGTACTTC
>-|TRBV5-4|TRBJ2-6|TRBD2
CASSSQRETSGANVLTF
TGTGCCAGCAGCTCTCAGCGGGAGACCTCTGGGGCCAACGTCCTGACTTTC
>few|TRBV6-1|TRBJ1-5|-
CAGGWQGWGNQPQHF
TGTGCCGGGGGGTGGCAGGGTTGGGGCAATCAGCCCCAGCATTTT
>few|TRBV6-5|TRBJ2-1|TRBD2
CASSRLAGGGNEQFF
TGTGCCAGCAGCCGACTAGCGGGGGGCGGGAATGAGCAGTTCTTC
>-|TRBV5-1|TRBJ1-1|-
CASSSPRRGAYAEAFF
TGCGCCAGCAGCTCGCCGAGAAGGGGTGCGTACGCTGAAGCTTTCTTT
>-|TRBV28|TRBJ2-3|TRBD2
CASRSWGGRDTQYF
TGTGCCAGCAGATCCTGGGGCGGGAGGGATACGCAGTATTTT
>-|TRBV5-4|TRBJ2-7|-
CASSLGSGTRANEQYF
TGTGCCAGCAGCTTAGGGTCCGGGACAAGGGCGAACGAGCAGTACTTC
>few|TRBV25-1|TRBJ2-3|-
CASSGGGSRGADTQYF
TGTGCCAGCAGTGGGGGAGGCTCTCGTGGCGCAGATACGCAGTATTTT
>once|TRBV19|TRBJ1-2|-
CASSIGHPYGYTF
TGTGCCAGTAGTATTGGGCACCCCTATGGCTACACCTTC
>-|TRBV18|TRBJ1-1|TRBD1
CASSLDRAYTEAFF
TGTGCCAGCTCACTGGACAGGGCTTATACTGAAGCTTTCTTT
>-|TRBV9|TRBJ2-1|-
CASSVVGGSYNEQFF
TGTGCCAGCAGCGTAGTGGGGGGCTCCTACAATGAGCAGTTCTTC
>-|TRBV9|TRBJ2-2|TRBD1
CASSDRTGNTGELFF
TGTGCCAGCAGCGACCGGACAGGGAACACCGGGGAGCTGTTTTTT
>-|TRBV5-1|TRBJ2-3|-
CASSPGQRTDTQYF
TGCGCCAGCAGCCCTGGACAGCGCACAGATACGCAGTATTTT
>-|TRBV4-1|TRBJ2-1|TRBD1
CASSQEGYRQGNEQFF
TGCGCCAGCAGCCAAGAAGGTTATCGACAGGGGAATGAGCAGTTCTTC
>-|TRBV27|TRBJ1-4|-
CASSLSSEASNEKLFF
TGTGCCAGCAGTTTATCGAGCGAGGCTTCAAATGAAAAACTGTTTTTT
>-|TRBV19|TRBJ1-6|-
CASLPSSSYNSPLHF
TGTGCCAGCCTTCCTTCGAGCTCCTATAATTCACCCCTCCACTTT